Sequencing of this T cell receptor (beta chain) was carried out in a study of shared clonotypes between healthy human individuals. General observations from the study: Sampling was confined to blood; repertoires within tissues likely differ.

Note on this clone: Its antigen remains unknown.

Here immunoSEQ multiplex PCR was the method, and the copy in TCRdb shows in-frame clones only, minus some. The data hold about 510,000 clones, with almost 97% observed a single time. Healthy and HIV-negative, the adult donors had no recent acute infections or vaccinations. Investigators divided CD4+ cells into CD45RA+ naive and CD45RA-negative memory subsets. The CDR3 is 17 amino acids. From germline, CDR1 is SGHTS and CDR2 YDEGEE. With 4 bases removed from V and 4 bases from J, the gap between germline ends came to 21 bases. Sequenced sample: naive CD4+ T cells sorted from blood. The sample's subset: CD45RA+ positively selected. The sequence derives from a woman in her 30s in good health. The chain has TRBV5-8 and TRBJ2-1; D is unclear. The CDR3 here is CASSPIFLGIGYNEQFF. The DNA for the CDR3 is TGTGCCAGCAGCCCCATATTCCTAGGGATCGGATACAATGAGCAGTTCTTC.